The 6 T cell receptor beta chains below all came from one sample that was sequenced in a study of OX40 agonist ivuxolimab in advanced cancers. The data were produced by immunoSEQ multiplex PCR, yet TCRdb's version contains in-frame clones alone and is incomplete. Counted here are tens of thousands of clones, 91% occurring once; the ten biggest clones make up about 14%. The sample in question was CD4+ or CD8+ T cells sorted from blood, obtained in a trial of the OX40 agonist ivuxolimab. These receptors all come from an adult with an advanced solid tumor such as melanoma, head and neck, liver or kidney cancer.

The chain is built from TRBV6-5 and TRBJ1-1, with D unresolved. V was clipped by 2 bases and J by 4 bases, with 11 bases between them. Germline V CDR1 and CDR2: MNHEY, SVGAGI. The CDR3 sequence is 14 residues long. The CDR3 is CASSYGGYATEAFF. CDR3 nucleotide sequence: TGTGCCAGCAGTTACGGCGGTTATGCCACTGAAGCTTTCTTT.

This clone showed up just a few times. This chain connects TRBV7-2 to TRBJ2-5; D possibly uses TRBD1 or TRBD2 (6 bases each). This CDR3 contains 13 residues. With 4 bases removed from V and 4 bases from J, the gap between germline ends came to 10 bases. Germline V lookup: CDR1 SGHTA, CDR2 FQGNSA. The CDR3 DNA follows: TGTGCCAGCAGCTCCCCGGGGGCAGAGACCCAGTACTTC. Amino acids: CASSSPGAETQYF. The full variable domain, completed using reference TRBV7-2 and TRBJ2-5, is GAGVSQSPSNKVTEKGKDVELRCDPISGHTALYWYRQSLGQGLEFLIYFQGNSAPDKSGLPSDRFSAERTGGSVSTLTIQRTQQEDSAVYLCASSSPGAETQYFGPGTRLLVL.

The CDR3, as DNA: TGTGCCAGCAGTTTATCGGTGGGAAGAAGCGGAAACTACAATGAGCAGTTCTTC. It encodes CASSLSVGRSGNYNEQFF. The chain is built from TRBV27 and TRBJ2-1, with TRBD2 as a possible D gene (5 bases). The V and J ends lost 0 bases and 3 bases respectively, with 18 bases between them. CDR3 length: 18 residues. Looked up from germline, CDR1 is MNHEY and CDR2 is SMNVEV (reference sequence).

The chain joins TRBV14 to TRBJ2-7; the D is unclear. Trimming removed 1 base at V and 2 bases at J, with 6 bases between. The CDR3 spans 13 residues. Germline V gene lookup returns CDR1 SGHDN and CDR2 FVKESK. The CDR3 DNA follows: TGTGCCAGCAGCCAAGTACACCCCTACGAGCAGTACTTC. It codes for CASSQVHPYEQYF.

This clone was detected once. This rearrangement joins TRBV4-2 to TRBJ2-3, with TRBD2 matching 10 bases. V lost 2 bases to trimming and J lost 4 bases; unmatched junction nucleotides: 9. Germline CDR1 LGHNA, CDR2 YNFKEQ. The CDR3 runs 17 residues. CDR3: CASSQYQPSGSADTQYF. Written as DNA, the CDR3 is TGTGCCAGCAGCCAATACCAGCCTAGCGGGAGTGCAGATACGCAGTATTTT.

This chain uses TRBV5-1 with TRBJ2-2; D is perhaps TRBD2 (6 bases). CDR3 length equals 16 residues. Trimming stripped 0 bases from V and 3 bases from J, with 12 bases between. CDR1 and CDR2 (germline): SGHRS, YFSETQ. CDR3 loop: CASSLGGVVDTGELFF. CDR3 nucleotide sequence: TGCGCCAGCAGCTTGGGCGGGGTTGTCGACACCGGGGAGCTGTTTTTT.